The TCR beta chain under discussion was sequenced for a study of T cells after yellow fever vaccination. Trimming removed 7 bases from V and 6 bases from J; junction bases left unmatched: 14. The CDR3 is 16 amino acids. Production of TCR cDNA was by 5'RACE template switching, which also added a universal primer site and UMIs. One entry per CDR3 protein results from TCRdb running MiXCR on the 5' RACE reads. The sample carries more than 120,000 distinct CDR3 sequences, 7% to 9% recorded once. This clonotype appeared many times. The sequence was obtained from a man aged 25-45 years who received the YFV17D yellow fever vaccine. V is TRBV12-3 or TRBV12-4 and J is TRBJ2-7; 11 bases agree with TRBD2. The source was CD4+ T cells sorted from PBMCs, collected 5 days after the yellow fever booster vaccination. For the CDR3, the DNA is TGTGCCAGCACCGAAACCGGGACTAGCGGACCTGGCGAGCAGTACTTC. Residues: CASTETGTSGPGEQYF.